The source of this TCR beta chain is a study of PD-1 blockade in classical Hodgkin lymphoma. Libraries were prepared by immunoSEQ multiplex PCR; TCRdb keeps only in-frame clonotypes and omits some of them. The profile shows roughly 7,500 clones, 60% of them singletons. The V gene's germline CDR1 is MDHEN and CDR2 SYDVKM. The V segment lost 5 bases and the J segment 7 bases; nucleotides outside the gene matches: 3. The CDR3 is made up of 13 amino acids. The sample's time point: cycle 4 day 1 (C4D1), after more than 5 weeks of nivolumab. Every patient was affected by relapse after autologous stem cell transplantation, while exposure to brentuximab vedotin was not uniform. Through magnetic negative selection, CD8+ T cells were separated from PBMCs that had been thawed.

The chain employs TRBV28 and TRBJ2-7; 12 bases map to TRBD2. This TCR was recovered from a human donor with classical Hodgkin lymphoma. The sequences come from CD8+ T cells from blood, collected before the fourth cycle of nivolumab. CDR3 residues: CASSLAGGVEQYF. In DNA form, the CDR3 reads TGTGCCAGCAGTCTAGCGGGAGGGGTAGAGCAGTACTTC.